The clone carrying this T cell receptor (beta chain) was counted many times. What it binds is not known. The data were taken from a study of T cells in Graves' hyperthyroidism and ophthalmopathy. The TCR beta CDR3 regions underwent amplification using RNA transcripts as the source. Researchers ran a first-round RT-PCR on the TCR CDR3 using the HTBI primer set. TCRdb used MiXCR to reprocess the multiplex PCR reads, holding one entry per CDR3 protein. The sample has hundreds of thousands of distinct CDR3 sequences; about 15% are singletons. With V trimmed by 2 bases and J by 8 bases, 8 bases remained unmatched. This CDR3 contains 15 residues. Germline loops: CDR1 LNHNV, CDR2 YYDKDF (reference sequence). Overall study results and limits: The model identified upcoming ophthalmopathy a median approximately six months ahead of onset. Blood also carried most thyroid clonotypes expanded above 0.001.

The TCR was taken from a man aged 18 to 30 with Graves' ophthalmopathy. Material: blood. This chain uses TRBV15 with TRBJ2-1, with TRBD1 identical over 8 bases. Written as DNA, the CDR3 is TGTGCCACCAGCAGATTGAACAGGGGGAAGGATGAGCAGTTCTTC. Protein product: CATSRLNRGKDEQFF.